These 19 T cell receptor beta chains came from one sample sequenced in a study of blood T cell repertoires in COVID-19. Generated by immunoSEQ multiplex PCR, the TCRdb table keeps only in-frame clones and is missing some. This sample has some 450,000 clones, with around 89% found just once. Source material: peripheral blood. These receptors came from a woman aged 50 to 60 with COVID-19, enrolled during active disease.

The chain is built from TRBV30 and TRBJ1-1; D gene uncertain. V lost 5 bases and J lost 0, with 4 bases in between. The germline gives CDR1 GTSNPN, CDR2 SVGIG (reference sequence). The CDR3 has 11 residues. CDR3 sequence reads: CAWGLNTEAFF. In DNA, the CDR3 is TGTGCCTGGGGGCTGAACACTGAAGCTTTCTTT.

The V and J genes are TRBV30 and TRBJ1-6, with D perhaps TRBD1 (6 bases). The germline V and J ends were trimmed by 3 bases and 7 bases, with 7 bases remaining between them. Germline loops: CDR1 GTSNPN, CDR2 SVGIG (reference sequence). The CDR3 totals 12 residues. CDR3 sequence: CAWRGTNSPLHF. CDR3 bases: TGTGCCTGGAGAGGGACAAATTCACCCCTCCACTTT.

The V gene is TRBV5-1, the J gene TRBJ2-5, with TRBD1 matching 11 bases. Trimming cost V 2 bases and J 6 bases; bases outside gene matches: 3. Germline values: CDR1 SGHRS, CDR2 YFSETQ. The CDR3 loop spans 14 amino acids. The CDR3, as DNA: TGCGCCAGCAGCTTAGGGACAGGGGGACAGACCCAGTACTTC. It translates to CASSLGTGGQTQYF.

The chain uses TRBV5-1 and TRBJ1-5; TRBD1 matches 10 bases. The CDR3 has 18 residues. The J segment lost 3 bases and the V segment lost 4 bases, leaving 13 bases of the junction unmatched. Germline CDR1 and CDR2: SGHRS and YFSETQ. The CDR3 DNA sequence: TGCGCCAGCAGCCTGATAGACAGGGGGCAGGAGGACAATCAGCCCCAGCATTTT. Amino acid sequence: CASSLIDRGQEDNQPQHF.

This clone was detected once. The CDR3 spells CASSPGGLAGWNTGELFF. The CDR3 region has the DNA TGTGCCAGCAGCCCGGGGGGACTAGCGGGGTGGAACACCGGGGAGCTGTTTTTT. The chain couples TRBV5-4 to TRBJ2-2; 13 bases agree with TRBD2. The CDR3 length is 18 residues. With 4 bases clipped from V and 1 base from J, the junction kept 7 bases outside the gene matches. Germline CDR1 SGHNT, CDR2 YYREEE (reference sequence). Supplemented by reference TRBV5-4 and TRBJ2-2, the full variable domain reads ETGVTQSPTHLIKTRGQQVTLRCSSQSGHNTVSWYQQALGQGPQFIFQYYREEENGRGNFPPRFSGLQFPNYSSELNVNALELDDSALYLCASSPGGLAGWNTGELFFGEGSRLTVL.

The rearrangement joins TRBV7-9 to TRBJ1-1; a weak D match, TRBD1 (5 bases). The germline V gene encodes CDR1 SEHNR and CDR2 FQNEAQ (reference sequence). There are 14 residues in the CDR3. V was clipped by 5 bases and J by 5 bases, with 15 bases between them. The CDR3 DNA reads TGTGCCAGCAGCCATACCGGGGGGTGGACTGAAGCTTTCTTT. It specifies CASSHTGGWTEAFF.

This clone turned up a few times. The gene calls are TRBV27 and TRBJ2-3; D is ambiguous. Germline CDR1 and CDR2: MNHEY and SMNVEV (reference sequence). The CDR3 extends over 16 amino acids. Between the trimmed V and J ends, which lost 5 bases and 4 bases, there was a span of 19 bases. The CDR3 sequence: CASSPNIIIVPDTQYF. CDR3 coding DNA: TGTGCCAGCAGTCCCAACATTATAATTGTTCCAGATACGCAGTATTTT.

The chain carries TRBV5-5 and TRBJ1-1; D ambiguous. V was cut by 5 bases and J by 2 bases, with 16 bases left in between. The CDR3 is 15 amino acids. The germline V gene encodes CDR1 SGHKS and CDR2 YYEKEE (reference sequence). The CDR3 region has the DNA TGTGCCAGCAGGGAGGCGACAACGGCTAACACTGAAGCTTTCTTT. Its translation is CASREATTANTEAFF.

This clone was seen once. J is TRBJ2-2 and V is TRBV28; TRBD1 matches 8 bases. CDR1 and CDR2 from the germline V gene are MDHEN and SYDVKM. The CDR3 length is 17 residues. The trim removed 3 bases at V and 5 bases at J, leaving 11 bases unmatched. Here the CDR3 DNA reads TGTGCCAGCAGTTTGCTCGACAGGGGAGTTAGAACCGGGGAGCTGTTTTTT. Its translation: CASSLLDRGVRTGELFF.

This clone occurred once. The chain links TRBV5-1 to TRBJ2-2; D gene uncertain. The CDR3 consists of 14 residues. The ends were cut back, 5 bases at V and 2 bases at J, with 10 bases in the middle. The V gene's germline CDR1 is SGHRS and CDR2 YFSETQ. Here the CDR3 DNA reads TGCGCCAGCAGTCCGTCGGTTAACACCGGGGAGCTGTTTTTT. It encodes CASSPSVNTGELFF.

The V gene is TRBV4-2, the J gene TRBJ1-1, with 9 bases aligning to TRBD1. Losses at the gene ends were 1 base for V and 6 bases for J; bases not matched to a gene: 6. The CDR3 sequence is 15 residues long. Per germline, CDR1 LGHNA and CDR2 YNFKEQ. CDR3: CASSQADRGRPEAFF. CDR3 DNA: TGTGCCAGCAGCCAAGCAGACAGGGGGAGGCCTGAAGCTTTCTTT.

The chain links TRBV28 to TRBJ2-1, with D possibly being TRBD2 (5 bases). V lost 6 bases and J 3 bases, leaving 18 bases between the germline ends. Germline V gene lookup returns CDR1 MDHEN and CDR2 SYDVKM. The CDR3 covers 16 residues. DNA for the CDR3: TGTGCCAGCAGCAAACGAGGGTCCAATTACTACAATGAGCAGTTCTTC. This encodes CASSKRGSNYYNEQFF. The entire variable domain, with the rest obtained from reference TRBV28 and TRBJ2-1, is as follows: DVKVTQSSRYLVKRTGEKVFLECVQDMDHENMFWYRQDPGLGLRLIYFSYDVKMKEKGDIPEGYSVSREKKERFSLILESASTNQTSMYLCASSKRGSNYYNEQFFGPGTRLTVL.

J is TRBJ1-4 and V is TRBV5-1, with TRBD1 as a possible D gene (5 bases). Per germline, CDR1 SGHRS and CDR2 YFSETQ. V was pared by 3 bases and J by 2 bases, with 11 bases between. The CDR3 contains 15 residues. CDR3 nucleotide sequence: TGCGCCAGCAGCTCCCTGGGGCAGACTAATGAAAAACTGTTTTTT. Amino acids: CASSSLGQTNEKLFF.

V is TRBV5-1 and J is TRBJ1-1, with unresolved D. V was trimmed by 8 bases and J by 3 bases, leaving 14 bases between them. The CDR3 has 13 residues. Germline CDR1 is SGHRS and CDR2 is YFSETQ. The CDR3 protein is CASAKERDTEAFF. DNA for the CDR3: TGCGCCAGTGCCAAGGAGAGGGACACTGAAGCTTTCTTT.

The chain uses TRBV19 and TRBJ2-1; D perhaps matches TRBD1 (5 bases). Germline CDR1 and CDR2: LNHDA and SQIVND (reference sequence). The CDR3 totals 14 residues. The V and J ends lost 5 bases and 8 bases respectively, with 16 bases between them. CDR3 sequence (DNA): TGTGCCAGTAGTTCCACTACAGGTAATGATGAGCAGTTCTTC. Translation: CASSSTTGNDEQFF.

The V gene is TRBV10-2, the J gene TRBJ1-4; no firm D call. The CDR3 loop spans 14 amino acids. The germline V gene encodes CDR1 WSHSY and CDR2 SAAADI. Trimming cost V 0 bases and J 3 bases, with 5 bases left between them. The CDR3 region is CASSESGANEKLFF. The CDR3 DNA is TGCGCCAGCAGTGAGTCCGGAGCTAATGAAAAACTGTTTTTT.

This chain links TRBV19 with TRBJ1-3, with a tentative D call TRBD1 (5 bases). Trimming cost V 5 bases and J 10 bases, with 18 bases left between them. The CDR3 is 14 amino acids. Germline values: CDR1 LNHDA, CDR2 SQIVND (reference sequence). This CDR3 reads CASSSTGRGRTIYF. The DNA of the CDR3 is TGTGCCAGTAGTTCCACAGGCCGTGGTAGGACCATATATTTT.

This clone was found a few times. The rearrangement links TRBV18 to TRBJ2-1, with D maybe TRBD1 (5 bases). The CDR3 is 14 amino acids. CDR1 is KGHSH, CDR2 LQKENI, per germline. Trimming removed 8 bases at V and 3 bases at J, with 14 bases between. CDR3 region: CASGDRTRYNEQFF. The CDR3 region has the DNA TGTGCCAGCGGAGACAGAACCCGCTACAATGAGCAGTTCTTC. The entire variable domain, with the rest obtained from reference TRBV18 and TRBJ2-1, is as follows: NAGVMQNPRHLVRRRGQEARLRCSPMKGHSHVYWYRQLPEEGLKFMVYLQKENIIDESGMPKERFSAEFPKEGPSILRIQQVVRGDSAAYFCASGDRTRYNEQFFGPGTRLTVL.

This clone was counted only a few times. The DNA of the CDR3 is TGCGCCAGCAGGAAGGGCAGGGAGAACACTGAAGCTTTCTTT. It yields the protein CASRKGRENTEAFF. The rearrangement joins TRBV10-2 to TRBJ1-1, with a tentative D call TRBD1 (5 bases). The germline CDR1 and CDR2 sequences are WSHSY and SAAADI. V lost 6 bases to trimming and J lost 1 base, with 12 bases between them. This CDR3 is built from 14 residues.